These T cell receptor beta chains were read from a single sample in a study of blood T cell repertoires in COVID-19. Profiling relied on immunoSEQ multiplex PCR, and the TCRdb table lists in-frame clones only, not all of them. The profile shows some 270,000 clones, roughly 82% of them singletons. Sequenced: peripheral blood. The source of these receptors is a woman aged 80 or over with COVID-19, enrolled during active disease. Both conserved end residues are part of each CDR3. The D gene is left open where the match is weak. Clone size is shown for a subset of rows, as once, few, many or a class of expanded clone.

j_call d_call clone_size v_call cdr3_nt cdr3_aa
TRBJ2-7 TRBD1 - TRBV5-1 TGCGCCAGCAGTTCCGGGACAGGGGCCTACGAGCAGTACTTC CASSSGTGAYEQYF
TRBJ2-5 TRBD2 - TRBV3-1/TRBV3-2 TGTGCCAGCAGCCAAGCTTCGGGGACTAGTGTAAAGACCCAGTACTTC CASSQASGTSVKTQYF
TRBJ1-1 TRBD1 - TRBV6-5 TGTGCCAGCAGTTACGGGGGGACAGGGATGAACACTGAAGCTTTCTTT CASSYGGTGMNTEAFF
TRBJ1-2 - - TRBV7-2 TGTGCCAGCACCCCACGGGGGGGGCTGTATGGCTACACCTTC CASTPRGGLYGYTF
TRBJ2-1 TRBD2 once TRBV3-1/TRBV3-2 TGTGCCAGCAGCTATGGGACTACTGAGCAGTTCTTC CASSYGTTEQFF
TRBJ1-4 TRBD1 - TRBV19 TGTGCCAGTGCTCCGGGACAGGCTAATGAAAAACTGTTTTTT CASAPGQANEKLFF
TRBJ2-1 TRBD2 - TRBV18 TGTGCCAGCTCACCACCGGGAGGGCAGGGCCGGTTTTCCTACAATGAGCAGTTCTTC CASSPPGGQGRFSYNEQFF
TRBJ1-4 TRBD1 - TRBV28 TGTGCCAGCAGTTTAGGGGCCCTGGGACAGGTATTCTTTTTT CASSLGALGQVFFF
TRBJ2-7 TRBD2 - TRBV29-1 TGCAGCGTTAAAGCGGGGACGGGGGGTGGCGAGCAGTACTTC CSVKAGTGGGEQYF
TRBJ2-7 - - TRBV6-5 TGTGCCAGCAGTTACGAAAGGGGCCACGAGCAGTACTTC CASSYERGHEQYF
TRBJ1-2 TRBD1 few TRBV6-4 TGTGCCAGCAGTGCCTTAGTACAGGGGGCAGGAGGCTACACCTTC CASSALVQGAGGYTF
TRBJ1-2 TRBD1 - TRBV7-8 TGTGCCAGCAGCCTACAGGGGAGCGATGGCTACACCTTC CASSLQGSDGYTF
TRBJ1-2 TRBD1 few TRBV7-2 TGTGCCAGCAGCTTAGGACAGGGCATGACTAACTATGGCTACACCTTC CASSLGQGMTNYGYTF
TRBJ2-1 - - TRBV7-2 TGTGCCAGCAGCTTAAGGAGGGGGCGGGACCATGAGCAGTTCTTC CASSLRRGRDHEQFF
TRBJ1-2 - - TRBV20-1 TGCAGTGCTAGTGAGAACAGGGTGGACTATGGCTACACCTTC CSASENRVDYGYTF
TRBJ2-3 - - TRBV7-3 TGTGCCAGCAGCTTAACAGGGGCAGATACGCAGTATTTT CASSLTGADTQYF
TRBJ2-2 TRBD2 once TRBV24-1 TGTGCCACCAGCCCCACTAGCGGGGACGCGAGATCCGGGGAGCTGTTTTTT CATSPTSGDARSGELFF
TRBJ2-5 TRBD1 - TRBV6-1 TGTGCCAGCAGCTGGACAGGCCAAGAGACCCAGTACTTC CASSWTGQETQYF
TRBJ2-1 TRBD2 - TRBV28 TGTGCCAGCAGTTTCGCTCGGACTAGCGGTGGCGATGAGCAGTTCTTC CASSFARTSGGDEQFF
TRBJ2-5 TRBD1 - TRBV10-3 TGTGCCATCAGTGACCAGGGGGCAAGGGAGACCCAGTACTTC CAISDQGARETQYF
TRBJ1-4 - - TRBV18 TGTGCCAGCTCACCTGCGATTGGAGCTAATGAAAAACTGTTTTTT CASSPAIGANEKLFF
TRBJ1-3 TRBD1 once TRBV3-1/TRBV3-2 TGTGCCAGCAGCCCCGTTTGGGGACAGGGCGAAAACACCATATATTTT CASSPVWGQGENTIYF